This entry lists 14 T cell receptor beta chains sequenced from one sample in a study of blood T cell repertoires in COVID-19. The method was immunoSEQ multiplex PCR; TCRdb's version includes in-frame clones alone and lacks a portion of them. The sample carries 250,000 to 350,000 clones, roughly nine tenths recorded once. Sequences were obtained from peripheral blood. The receptors here all came from a woman in her thirties with COVID-19, enrolled during active disease.

This clone has just a few counts. V and J are TRBV7-2 and TRBJ2-7; D not resolved. The CDR3 extends over 10 amino acids. The germline CDR1 and CDR2 sequences are SGHTA and FQGNSA. V dropped 3 bases and J dropped 5 bases, with 2 bases sitting between them. CDR3 bases: TGTGCCAGCAGCTTCAACGAGCAGTACTTC. It yields the protein CASSFNEQYF.

The CDR3: CASSEHQGASNQPQHF. The CDR3 DNA follows: TGTGCCAGCAGTGAACATCAGGGGGCGAGCAATCAGCCCCAGCATTTT. V usage is TRBV6-1 and J usage is TRBJ1-5, with TRBD1 matching 8 bases. Germline CDR1 is MNHNS and CDR2 is SASEGT. V gave up 2 bases and J gave up 1 base; unmatched junction bases: 4. The CDR3 runs to 16 residues.

The chain is built from TRBV7-3 and TRBJ2-2; maybe TRBD1 (5 bases). Germline CDR1 and CDR2: SGHTA and FQGTGA. There are 14 residues in the CDR3. Trimming shortened V by 4 bases and J by 1 base, and 7 bases separated the two germline ends. The CDR3 sequence: CASSSRENTGELFF. In DNA, the CDR3 is TGTGCCAGCAGCTCCAGGGAGAACACCGGGGAGCTGTTTTTT.

The chain carries TRBV4-1 and TRBJ1-2, with unresolved D. There are 14 residues in the CDR3. V lost 5 bases to trimming and J lost 2 bases, with 12 bases between them. The germline gives CDR1 MGHRA, CDR2 YSYEKL. The CDR3 sequence: CASSSPKENYGYTF. The CDR3 region has the DNA TGCGCCAGCAGCTCCCCGAAAGAGAACTATGGCTACACCTTC.

The CDR3: CASSFLHRETEAFF. CDR3 DNA sequence: TGTGCCAGCAGCTTCTTGCACCGGGAGACTGAAGCTTTCTTT. The genes are TRBV5-4 and TRBJ1-1, with D unresolved. Trimming pared 2 bases from V and 5 bases from J, leaving 13 bases between. The V gene's germline CDR1 is SGHNT and CDR2 YYREEE (reference sequence). The CDR3 has 14 residues.

This clone was observed a handful of times. Distinct nucleotide sequences in the sample also encode this CDR3. The chain has TRBV11-2 and TRBJ1-1; D is possibly TRBD1 (5 bases). The CDR3 length is 13 residues. Germline V CDR1 and CDR2: SGHAT, FQNNGV. V shed 0 bases and J shed 3 bases, with 5 bases lying between them. CDR3 amino acids: CASSLDRDTEAFF. CDR3 nucleotide sequence: TGTGCCAGCAGCTTAGACAGGGACACTGAAGCTTTCTTT.

This clone has just one count. V and J are TRBV2 and TRBJ1-6, with 9 bases fitting TRBD1. CDR1 SNHLY and CDR2 FYNNEI come from the germline V gene. This CDR3 region has 14 residues. The junction had 9 bases not matched to a gene; V was cut back by 6 bases and J by 12 bases. The CDR3 sequence is CASRGGQGKGPLHF. The CDR3 DNA reads TGTGCCAGCAGGGGTGGACAGGGGAAAGGACCCCTCCACTTT.

The chain links TRBV25-1 to TRBJ1-5; TRBD1 agrees at 8 bases. The CDR3 has 17 amino acids. The trim removed 1 base at V and 3 bases at J, leaving 8 bases unmatched. Germline CDR1 is MGHDK and CDR2 is SYGVNS. The CDR3 DNA reads TGTGCCAGCAGTGAATCCGGCAGGGGGCCTTACAATCAGCCCCAGCATTTT. Amino acid sequence: CASSESGRGPYNQPQHF.

This chain uses TRBV10-1 with TRBJ2-7, with TRBD2 as a possible D gene (6 bases). Trimming stripped 6 bases from V and 3 bases from J, with 9 bases between. This CDR3 has 12 residues. The germline gives CDR1 WNHNN, CDR2 SYGVQD (reference sequence). CDR3 protein: CASRGGYYEQYF. DNA of the CDR3: TGCGCCAGCAGGGGAGGTTACTACGAGCAGTACTTC.

The chain joins TRBV30 to TRBJ1-3, with no clear D. V dropped 1 base and J dropped 0 bases, with 4 bases sitting between them. The CDR3 extends over 13 amino acids. Germline CDR1 GTSNPN, CDR2 SVGIG (reference sequence). CDR3 region: CAWSAGSGNTIYF. In DNA, the CDR3 is TGTGCCTGGAGTGCCGGCTCTGGAAACACCATATATTTT.

CDR3 loop: CASPTSGGTGELFF. Written as DNA, the CDR3 is TGTGCCAGCCCGACTAGCGGGGGAACCGGGGAGCTGTTTTTT. The chain carries TRBV6-5 and TRBJ2-2; 12 nucleotides match TRBD2. After removal of 8 bases from V and 5 bases from J, the junction contained 3 bases not matched to a gene. The CDR3 is 14 residues long. The germline V gene encodes CDR1 MNHEY and CDR2 SVGAGI.

The rearrangement links TRBV19 to TRBJ1-1; D is ambiguous. CDR1 is LNHDA and CDR2 is SQIVND in the germline V gene (reference sequence). The CDR3 consists of 14 residues. V was pared by 3 bases and J by 4 bases, with 12 bases between. CDR3 residues: CASSISGGGTEAFF. The DNA of the CDR3 is TGTGCCAGTAGTATCAGCGGCGGCGGCACTGAAGCTTTCTTT. The whole variable domain, remainder taken from reference TRBV19 and TRBJ1-1, is DGGITQSPKYLFRKEGQNVTLSCEQNLNHDAMYWYRQDPGQGLRLIYYSQIVNDFQKGDIAEGYSVSREKKESFPLTVTSAQKNPTAFYLCASSISGGGTEAFFGQGTRLTVV.

J is TRBJ2-1 and V is TRBV9; no clear D gene. The V gene's germline CDR1 is SGDLS and CDR2 YYNGEE. The V end lost 0 bases, the J end lost 9 bases, and 16 bases lay between the germline ends. This CDR3 region has 15 residues. The CDR3 protein is CASSVGVSGLAEQFF. CDR3 nucleotides: TGTGCCAGCAGCGTAGGAGTAAGTGGTCTCGCTGAGCAGTTCTTC.

The chain employs TRBV2 and TRBJ2-3; 15 bases map to TRBD2. Trimming took 5 bases from V and 4 from J; bases not matched to a gene: 4. The germline V gene has CDR1 SNHLY and CDR2 FYNNEI. The CDR3 is made up of 16 amino acids. CDR3 region: CASSWTSGRVADTQYF. In nucleotides, the CDR3 is TGTGCCAGCAGTTGGACTAGCGGGAGGGTCGCAGATACGCAGTATTTT.